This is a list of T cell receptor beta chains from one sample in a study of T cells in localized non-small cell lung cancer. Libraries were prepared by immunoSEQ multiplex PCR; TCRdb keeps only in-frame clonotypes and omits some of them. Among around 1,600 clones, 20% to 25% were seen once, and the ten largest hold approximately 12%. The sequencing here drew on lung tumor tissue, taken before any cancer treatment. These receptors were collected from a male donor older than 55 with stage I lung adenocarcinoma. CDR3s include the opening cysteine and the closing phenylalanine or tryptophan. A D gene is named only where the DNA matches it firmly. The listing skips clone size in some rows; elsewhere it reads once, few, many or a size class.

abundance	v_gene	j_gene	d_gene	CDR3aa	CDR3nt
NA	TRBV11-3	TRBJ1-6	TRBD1	CASSLAGTGAYNSPLHF	TGTGCCAGCAGCTTGGCCGGGACAGGGGCTTATAATTCACCCCTCCACTTT
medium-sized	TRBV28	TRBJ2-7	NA	CASSYGGGGRGYEQYF	TGTGCCAGCAGTTATGGGGGAGGGGGAAGGGGTTACGAGCAGTACTTC
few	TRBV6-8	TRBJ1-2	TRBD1	CASSDSGTGADGYTF	TGTGCCAGCAGTGACTCGGGCACAGGGGCGGACGGCTACACCTTC
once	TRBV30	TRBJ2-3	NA	CAWRFLGDTQYF	TGTGCCTGGCGTTTCCTGGGGGATACGCAGTATTTT
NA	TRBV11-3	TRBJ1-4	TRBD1	CASSLYRDRTNEKLFF	TGTGCCAGCAGCCTATACCGGGACAGGACTAATGAAAAACTGTTTTTT
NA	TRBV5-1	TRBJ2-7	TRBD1	CASSLETGVHEQYF	TGCGCCAGCAGCTTGGAGACAGGGGTCCACGAGCAGTACTTC
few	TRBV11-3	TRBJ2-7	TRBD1	CASSLIDREGKQYF	TGTGCCAGCAGCTTAATCGACAGGGAAGGGAAGCAGTACTTC
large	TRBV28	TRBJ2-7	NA	CASSETRETYEQYF	TGTGCCAGCAGTGAGACACGGGAGACTTACGAGCAGTACTTC
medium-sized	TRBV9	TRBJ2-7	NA	CASSLDRGGYNEQYF	TGTGCCAGCAGCCTTGACAGGGGAGGGTATAACGAGCAGTACTTC
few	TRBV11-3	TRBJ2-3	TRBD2	CASSLTSSGDTQYF	TGTGCCAGCAGCTTGACTAGCTCAGGGGATACGCAGTATTTT
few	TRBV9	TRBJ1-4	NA	CASKPANEKLFF	TGTGCCAGCAAACCAGCGAATGAAAAACTGTTTTTT
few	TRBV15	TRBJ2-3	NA	CATSSGLYTDTQYF	TGTGCCACCAGCAGCGGACTCTACACAGATACGCAGTATTTT
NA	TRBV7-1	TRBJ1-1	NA	CASSLTSSTEAFF	TGTGCCAGCAGCTTAACGAGCTCCACTGAAGCTTTCTTT
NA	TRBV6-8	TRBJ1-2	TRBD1	CASSYSSGQGINTF	TGTGCCAGCAGTTACTCCTCCGGACAGGGGATAAACACCTTC
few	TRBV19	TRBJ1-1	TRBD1	CASSVHRGTEAFF	TGTGCCAGTAGTGTCCACAGGGGAACTGAAGCTTTCTTT
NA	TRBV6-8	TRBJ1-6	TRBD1	CASSYSTGGRYNSPLHF	TGTGCCAGCAGTTATTCGACAGGGGGCAGGTATAATTCACCCCTCCACTTT
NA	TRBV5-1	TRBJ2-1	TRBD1	CASSPGQHYNEQFF	TGCGCCAGCAGTCCGGGACAGCATTACAATGAGCAGTTCTTC
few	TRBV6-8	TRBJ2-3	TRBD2	CASSPGLAGVTQYF	TGTGCCAGCAGCCCCGGGCTAGCGGGAGTTACGCAGTATTTT
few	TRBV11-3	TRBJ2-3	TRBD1	CASSAQGAYTDTQYF	TGTGCCAGCAGCGCACAGGGGGCGTACACAGATACGCAGTATTTT
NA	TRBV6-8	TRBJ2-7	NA	CASRRLEDSYEQYF	TGTGCCAGCAGACGATTAGAGGACTCCTACGAGCAGTACTTC
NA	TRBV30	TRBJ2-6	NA	CTAGPSSGANVLTF	TGTACGGCAGGGCCCAGCTCTGGGGCCAACGTCCTGACTTTC
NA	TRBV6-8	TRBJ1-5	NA	CASRSGYGNQPQHF	TGTGCCAGCAGGTCGGGGTATGGCAATCAGCCCCAGCATTTT
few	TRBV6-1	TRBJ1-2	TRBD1	CASSEATGGSGYTF	TGTGCCAGCAGTGAAGCGACAGGGGGCAGTGGCTACACCTTC
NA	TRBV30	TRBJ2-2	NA	CAWSVDINTGELFF	TGTGCCTGGAGTGTAGACATAAACACCGGGGAGCTGTTTTTT
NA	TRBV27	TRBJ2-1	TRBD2	CASRRLEGLAGVTNEQFF	TGTGCCAGCAGAAGATTGGAGGGGCTAGCGGGAGTCACGAATGAGCAGTTCTTC
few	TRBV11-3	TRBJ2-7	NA	CASSLRSLGQNEQYF	TGTGCCAGCAGCTTGCGGAGCCTGGGCCAGAACGAGCAGTACTTC
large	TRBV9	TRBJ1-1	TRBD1	CASSLTGVNTEAFF	TGTGCCAGCAGCCTGACAGGGGTGAACACTGAAGCTTTCTTT
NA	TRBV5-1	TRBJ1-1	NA	CASSFGQTNTEAFF	TGCGCCAGCAGCTTCGGGCAGACAAACACTGAAGCTTTCTTT
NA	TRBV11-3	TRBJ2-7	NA	CASSVRDGGYEQYF	TGTGCCAGCAGCGTCCGGGACGGAGGCTACGAGCAGTACTTC
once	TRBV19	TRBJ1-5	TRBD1	CASRRQGDNQPQHF	TGTGCCAGTAGAAGGCAGGGGGACAATCAGCCCCAGCATTTT
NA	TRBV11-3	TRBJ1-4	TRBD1	CASSLGRGLGEKLFF	TGTGCCAGCAGCTTAGGCAGGGGGCTCGGTGAAAAACTGTTTTTT
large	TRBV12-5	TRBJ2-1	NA	CASIAQNNYNEQFF	TGTGCCAGCATAGCCCAGAATAATTACAATGAGCAGTTCTTC
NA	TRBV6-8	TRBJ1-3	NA	CASKPSGPSGNTIYF	TGTGCCAGCAAACCATCAGGGCCCTCTGGAAACACCATATATTTT
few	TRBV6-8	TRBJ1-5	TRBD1	CASSATGNGIGRNQPQHF	TGTGCCAGCAGCGCGACAGGGAATGGGATCGGGCGCAATCAGCCCCAGCATTTT
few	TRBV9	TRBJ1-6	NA	CASSERGHRNNSPLHF	TGTGCCAGCAGTGAACGTGGACACCGAAATAATTCACCCCTCCACTTT
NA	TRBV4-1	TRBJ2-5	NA	CASSQDEGPRETQYF	TGCGCCAGCAGCCAAGATGAGGGACCACGAGAGACCCAGTACTTC
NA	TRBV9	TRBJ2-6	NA	CASSVAGGANVLTF	TGTGCCAGCAGCGTCGCTGGCGGGGCCAACGTCCTGACTTTC
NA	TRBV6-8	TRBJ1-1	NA	CASSYSQGATEAFF	TGTGCCAGCAGTTATTCCCAGGGCGCCACTGAAGCTTTCTTT
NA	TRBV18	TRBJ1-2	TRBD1	CASSPREGTGWHYGYTF	TGTGCCAGCTCACCTAGAGAAGGGACAGGGTGGCACTATGGCTACACCTTC
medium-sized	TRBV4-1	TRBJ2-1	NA	CASSQDGYNEQFF	TGCGCCAGCAGCCAGGACGGGTACAATGAGCAGTTCTTC
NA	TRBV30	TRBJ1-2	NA	CAWKPPTATLDYGYTF	TGTGCCTGGAAACCTCCCACAGCAACCCTTGACTATGGCTACACCTTC
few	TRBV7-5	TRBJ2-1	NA	CASSLVASGSTSYNEQFF	NA
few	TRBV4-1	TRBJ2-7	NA	CASSQGPGGSSYEQYF	TGCGCCAGCAGCCAAGGCCCTGGGGGCAGCTCCTACGAGCAGTACTTC
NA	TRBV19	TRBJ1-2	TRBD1	CASRVPTGAGYTF	TGTGCCAGTAGAGTCCCCACAGGGGCCGGCTACACCTTC
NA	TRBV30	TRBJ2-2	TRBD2	CAWSSGNTGELFF	TGTGCCTGGTCTAGCGGGAACACCGGGGAGCTGTTTTTT
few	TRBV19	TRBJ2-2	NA	CASSMRTALPGELFF	TGTGCCAGTAGTATGAGGACAGCCCTACCCGGGGAGCTGTTTTTT
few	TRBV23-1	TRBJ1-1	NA	CASSDQISTEAFF	TGCGCCAGCAGCGACCAAATTAGCACTGAAGCTTTCTTT
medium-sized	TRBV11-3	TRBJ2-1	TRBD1	CASSLWDRTDNEQFF	TGTGCCAGCAGCTTATGGGACAGGACGGACAATGAGCAGTTCTTC
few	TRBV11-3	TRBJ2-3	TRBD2	CASSPSGGADTQYF	TGTGCCAGCAGCCCGAGCGGGGGGGCAGATACGCAGTATTTT
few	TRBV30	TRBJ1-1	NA	CAWTPRAGKAEAFF	TGTGCCTGGACCCCTAGGGCAGGGAAGGCTGAAGCTTTCTTT
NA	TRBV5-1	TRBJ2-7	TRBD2	CASSSFPGLASGIIYEQYF	TGCGCCAGCAGCTCCTTTCCGGGACTAGCTTCGGGGATCATCTACGAGCAGTACTTC